A single sample gave rise to the 18 T cell receptor beta chains below, sequenced in a study of T cell responses to AZD1222 COVID-19 vaccine. Sequenced by immunoSEQ multiplex PCR; TCRdb stores in-frame clones only, minus some. Of about 110,000 clones listed, about nine tenths are singletons. Sequenced material: peripheral blood, taken on day 0 of AZD1222 vaccination. All receptors derive from an adult in good health.

The rearrangement uses TRBV12-3 or TRBV12-4 and TRBJ2-1, with TRBD2 identical over 9 bases. The CDR3 runs 12 residues. V was clipped by 6 bases and J by 9 bases; unmatched bases: 3. The CDR3 nucleotides read TGTGCCAGCAGAGGACTAGCGTTTGAGCAGTTCTTC. Translating gives CASRGLAFEQFF.

The CDR3 spells CASSPDRYYQPQHF. DNA of the CDR3: TGTGCCAGCAGTCCAGACAGATACTATCAGCCCCAGCATTTT. This chain links TRBV6-6 with TRBJ1-5; TRBD1 is a possible D gene (5 bases). CDR1 MNHNY and CDR2 SVGAGI come from the germline V gene (reference sequence). This CDR3 is 14 amino acids long. Trimming pared 5 bases from V and 5 bases from J, leaving 13 bases between.

The J gene is TRBJ1-2, the V gene TRBV15; TRBD1 matches 8 bases. Per the germline V gene, CDR1 is LNHNV and CDR2 is YYDKDF (reference sequence). This CDR3 is 15 amino acids long. V lost 0 bases and J lost 3; bases outside the gene matches: 3. The CDR3 DNA sequence: TGTGCCACCAGCAGAGATCAGGGGGCACACTATGGCTACACCTTC. Translated: CATSRDQGAHYGYTF.

This chain links TRBV5-4 with TRBJ2-5, with TRBD2 matching over 10 bases. Trimming took 0 bases from V and 4 from J; bases not matched to a gene: 6. The CDR3 spans 16 residues. Germline lookup yields CDR1 SGHNT and CDR2 YYREEE (reference sequence). CDR3 region: CASSLDSAGGLETQYF. The CDR3 nucleotides read TGTGCCAGCAGCTTGGATTCAGCGGGGGGGCTAGAGACCCAGTACTTC.

The chain recombines TRBV6-5 with TRBJ2-7, with D maybe TRBD2 (6 bases). The CDR3 runs 15 residues. Germline-derived CDR1 and CDR2 are MNHEY and SVGAGI. Trimming stripped 2 bases from V and 3 bases from J, with 14 bases between. This CDR3 reads CASSYGSGDGYEQYF. The CDR3 region has the DNA TGTGCCAGCAGTTACGGGTCGGGAGATGGCTACGAGCAGTACTTC.

The chain couples TRBV10-3 to TRBJ2-7; D tentatively fits TRBD1 or TRBD2 (5 bases each). The length of the CDR3 is 13 residues. V lost 10 bases and J lost 3, with 16 bases in between. The germline gives CDR1 ENHRY, CDR2 SYGVKD. CDR3: CATGDRSYYEQYF. The CDR3 bases are TGTGCCACCGGGGACCGATCTTACTACGAGCAGTACTTC.

The V call is TRBV6-2 or TRBV6-3, the J call TRBJ1-2; perhaps TRBD1 as D (5 bases). The CDR3 has 14 amino acids. The germline V gene encodes CDR1 MNHEY and CDR2 SVGEGT. V was trimmed by 2 bases and J by 4 bases, leaving 11 bases between them. CDR3 protein: CASSYRQGGYGYTF. CDR3 DNA: TGTGCCAGCAGTTACCGGCAGGGTGGCTATGGCTACACCTTC.

The rearrangement joins TRBV9 to TRBJ2-7; the D is unclear. The CDR3 is 14 residues long. V was shortened by 3 bases and J by 0 bases, with 10 bases between the two germline ends. Germline values: CDR1 SGDLS, CDR2 YYNGEE. CDR3 DNA sequence: TGTGCCAGCAGCGAGACTCTCCACTCCTACGAGCAGTACTTC. It translates to CASSETLHSYEQYF.

The chain joins TRBV12-5 to TRBJ1-2, with D perhaps TRBD1 (5 bases). This CDR3 region has 15 residues. V dropped 2 bases and J dropped 7 bases, with 17 bases sitting between them. The germline CDR1 and CDR2 sequences are LGHNT and FRNRAP. The DNA of the CDR3 is TGTGCTAGTGGTTTGCCCACTCCAGGGTTGGCTGGCTACACCTTC. This sequence encodes CASGLPTPGLAGYTF. The whole variable domain, filled in from reference TRBV12-5 and TRBJ1-2, reads DARVTQTPRHKVTEMGQEVTMRCQPILGHNTVFWYRQTMMQGLELLAYFRNRAPLDDSGMPKDRFSAEMPDATLATLKIQPSEPRDSAVYFCASGLPTPGLAGYTFGSGTRLTVV.

This rearrangement joins TRBV4-1 to TRBJ2-7; 8 bases agree with TRBD1. Germline V gene data show CDR1 as MGHRA and CDR2 as YSYEKL. The CDR3 consists of 15 residues. V lost 5 bases, J lost 0 bases, and 6 bases stayed unmatched. For the CDR3, the DNA is TGCGCCAGCAGCGTGGACAGGGTGTCCTCCTACGAGCAGTACTTC. As protein: CASSVDRVSSYEQYF.

The chain is built from TRBV27 and TRBJ2-2; 9 nucleotides line up with TRBD1. CDR1 and CDR2 from the germline V gene are MNHEY and SMNVEV (reference sequence). This CDR3 has 15 residues. The J segment lost 3 bases and the V segment lost 7 bases, leaving 6 bases of the junction unmatched. The DNA of the CDR3 is TGTGCCAGCACAGGGACAGGGAGTTACACCGGGGAGCTGTTTTTT. This codes for CASTGTGSYTGELFF.

This clone was observed once. The gene calls are TRBV9 and TRBJ2-1; 7 positions agree with TRBD1. CDR1 SGDLS and CDR2 YYNGEE come from the germline V gene. V trimming: 3 bases; J trimming: 2 bases; junction bases outside the gene matches: 11. The CDR3 length is 17 residues. CDR3 DNA: TGTGCCAGCAGCGCTTTACAGGGGACGTTTCCCTACAATGAGCAGTTCTTC. Its protein product is CASSALQGTFPYNEQFF.

The chain uses TRBV4-2 and TRBJ2-2; D may be TRBD1 or TRBD2 (6 bases each). Germline V CDR1 and CDR2: LGHNA, YNFKEQ. CDR3 length: 16 residues. V dropped 0 bases and J dropped 4 bases, with 12 bases sitting between them. CDR3 in amino acids: CASSQDRGGGTGELFF. The CDR3 nucleotides read TGTGCCAGCAGCCAAGATCGTGGAGGGGGCACCGGGGAGCTGTTTTTT.

V gene TRBV10-2 combines with J gene TRBJ1-2; 8 bases line up with TRBD1. Germline V gene lookup returns CDR1 WSHSY and CDR2 SAAADI. Germline trimming cut 6 bases from V and 4 bases from J; bases unmatched to any gene: 7. The CDR3 has 14 residues. Here the CDR3 DNA reads TGCGCCAGCAGGCCGACAGGGGAAGGCTATGGCTACACCTTC. It specifies CASRPTGEGYGYTF.

The chain recombines TRBV6-5 with TRBJ1-4; maybe TRBD1 (6 bases). This CDR3 is 15 amino acids long. The V gene's germline CDR1 is MNHEY and CDR2 SVGAGI. V gave up 6 bases and J gave up 8 bases, with 19 bases separating them. The CDR3 nucleotides read TGTGCCAGCAGCGCCACCACAGGGTCGGGGGAAAAACTGTTTTTT. As protein: CASSATTGSGEKLFF.

The chain employs TRBV10-3 and TRBJ2-5; 13 bases are shared with TRBD2. CDR3 size: 16 residues. Trimming removed 6 bases from V and 6 bases from J; junction bases left unmatched: 10. Per the germline V gene, CDR1 is ENHRY and CDR2 is SYGVKD. CDR3 in DNA: TGTGCCATCAGCAATCGACGGACTAGCGGGAGTCAGACCCAGTACTTC. Residues: CAISNRRTSGSQTQYF.

This CDR3 is CATSDFGVGTSATIEQFF. CDR3 nucleotides: TGTGCCACCAGTGATTTCGGTGTGGGGACTAGCGCCACAATCGAGCAGTTCTTC. The rearrangement joins TRBV24-1 to TRBJ2-1; 10 bases map to TRBD2. The CDR3 has 18 residues. Germline CDR1 KGHDR, CDR2 SFDVKD. V dropped 1 base and J dropped 10; count of bases not matched to a gene: 15.

This rearrangement joins TRBV11-2 to TRBJ2-1; D remains unclear. The CDR3 has 17 residues. The V gene lost 0 bases and the J gene lost 3 bases, with 15 bases spanning the gap. The V gene's germline CDR1 is SGHAT and CDR2 FQNNGV. The CDR3, as DNA: TGTGCCAGCAGCTTAGATCCGGGCACGGAAAACTACAATGAGCAGTTCTTC. It codes for CASSLDPGTENYNEQFF.